The clone carrying this T cell receptor (beta chain) was found a few times. Its antigen is undetermined. V shed 4 bases, J shed 4 bases, and the junction held 7 bases outside the gene matches. Germline values: CDR1 SGHTA, CDR2 FQGNSA. This CDR3 is built from 15 residues. Expressed TCRB transcripts got sequenced, as all isolated RNA was reverse transcribed. Using immunoSEQ multiplex PCR, the repertoire was profiled, and TCRdb retains in-frame clones only, with some absent. The sample includes a few hundred thousand clones, roughly 12% seen only once; the top ten take approximately 0.01%. This sample was included in a study of beta chain features in type 1 diabetes. On the study more broadly: The patients were much like the healthy donors in age, gender and cell yields.

Points from the study as a whole: Across all four CD4+ subsets, people with type 1 diabetes showed modestly shorter TCRB CDR3s.

Sequencing was carried out using naive CD4+ T cells from blood. The chain joins TRBV7-2 to TRBJ1-2, with 9 bases identical to TRBD1. The clonotype originates from a woman aged 18-29 years with type 1 diabetes. In DNA, the CDR3 is TGTGCCAGCAGCTCCGGGGGACAGGGATCCTATGGCTACACCTTC. Protein product: CASSSGGQGSYGYTF.